This T cell receptor (beta chain) comes out of a study of vaccination effects on CD4 cells after COVID-19. Study context: Sequencing followed a ViraFEST assay step that expanded antigen-specific CD4+ T cells with viral peptide pools. PBMC cultures contained 2 million or so cells per well, around 10 IU/ml IL-2 and around 9.9 ug/ml peptides. Study-wide results and limits: Few convalescent patients and no early post-infection timepoints were included in the study.

Worth noting for this clone: The target antigen is unknown.

From germline, CDR1 is SGHTA and CDR2 FQGNSA. With 4 bases clipped from V and 6 bases from J, the junction kept 7 bases outside the gene matches. The CDR3 runs to 15 residues. With nine to eleven days of culture completed, CD4+ T cells were isolated. Either the BNT162b2 or mRNA-1273 vaccine was given to participants in two doses. Method: immunoSEQ multiplex PCR; TCRdb's copy keeps in-frame clones and lacks some. This sample has tens of thousands of clones, with around 85% found just once. This TCR was sampled from a human donor who received a COVID-19 vaccine. The chain combines TRBV7-2 with TRBJ1-1, with 11 nucleotides matching TRBD1. The input for sequencing was CD4+ T cells from PBMCs cultured without peptide, taken after COVID-19 vaccination. CDR3 amino acids: CASSSRTGGIAEAFF. The CDR3 bases are TGTGCCAGCAGCTCCAGGACAGGGGGCATTGCTGAAGCTTTCTTT.